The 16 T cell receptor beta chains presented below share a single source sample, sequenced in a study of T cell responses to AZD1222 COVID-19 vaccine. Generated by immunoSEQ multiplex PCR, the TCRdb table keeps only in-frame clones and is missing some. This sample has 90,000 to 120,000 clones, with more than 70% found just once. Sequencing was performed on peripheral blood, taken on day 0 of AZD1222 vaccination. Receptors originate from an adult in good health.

The CDR3 loop reads CASSFGDRETGLFF. In DNA, the CDR3 is TGTGCCAGCAGTTTTGGGGACAGGGAGACCGGACTGTTTTTT. V is TRBV28 and J is TRBJ1-4; 9 bases are a match to TRBD1. The CDR3 length is 14 residues. V was pared by 3 bases and J by 13 bases, with 9 bases of the junction left unmatched. Germline V lookup: CDR1 MDHEN, CDR2 SYDVKM.

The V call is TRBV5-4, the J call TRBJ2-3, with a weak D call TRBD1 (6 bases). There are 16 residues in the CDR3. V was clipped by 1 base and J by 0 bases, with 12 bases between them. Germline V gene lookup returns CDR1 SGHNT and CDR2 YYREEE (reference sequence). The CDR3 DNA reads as TGTGCCAGCAGCTTGCGACGACAGGCTAGCACAGATACGCAGTATTTT. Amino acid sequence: CASSLRRQASTDTQYF.

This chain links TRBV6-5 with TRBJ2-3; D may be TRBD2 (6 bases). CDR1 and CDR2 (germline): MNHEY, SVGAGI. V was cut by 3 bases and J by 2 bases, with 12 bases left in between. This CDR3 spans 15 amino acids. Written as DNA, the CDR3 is TGTGCCAGCAGTTATGGGTCACTAGCCACAGATACGCAGTATTTT. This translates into CASSYGSLATDTQYF.

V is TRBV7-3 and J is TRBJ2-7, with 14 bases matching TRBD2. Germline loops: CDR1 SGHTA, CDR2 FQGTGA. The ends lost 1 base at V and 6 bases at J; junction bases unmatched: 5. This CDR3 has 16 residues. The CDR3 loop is CASSLSGTSGSPEQYF. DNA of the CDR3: TGTGCCAGCAGCTTAAGTGGGACTAGCGGGAGTCCCGAGCAGTACTTC. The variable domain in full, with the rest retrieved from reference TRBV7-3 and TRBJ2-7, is GAGVSQTPSNKVTEKGKYVELRCDPISGHTALYWYRQSLGQGPEFLIYFQGTGAADDSGLPNDRFFAVRPEGSVSTLKIQRTERGDSAVYLCASSLSGTSGSPEQYFGPGTRLTVT.

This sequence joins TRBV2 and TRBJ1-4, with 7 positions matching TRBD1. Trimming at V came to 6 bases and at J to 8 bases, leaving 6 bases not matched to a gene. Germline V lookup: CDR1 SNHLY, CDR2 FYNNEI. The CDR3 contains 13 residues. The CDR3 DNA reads TGTGCCAGCAGAGCTGACAGGGTCGAAAAACTGTTTTTT. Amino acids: CASRADRVEKLFF.

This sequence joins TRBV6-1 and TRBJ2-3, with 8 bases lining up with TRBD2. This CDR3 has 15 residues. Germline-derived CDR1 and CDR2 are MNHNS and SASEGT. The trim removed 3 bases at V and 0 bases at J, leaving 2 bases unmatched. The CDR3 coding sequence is TGTGCCAGCAGTGAGCGACTAGCGAGCACAGATACGCAGTATTTT. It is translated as CASSERLASTDTQYF.

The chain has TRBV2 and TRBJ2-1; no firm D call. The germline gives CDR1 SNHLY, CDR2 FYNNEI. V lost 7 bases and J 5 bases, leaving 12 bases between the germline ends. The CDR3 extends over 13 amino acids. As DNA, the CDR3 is TGTGCCAGCAAAGTCCTTGAGGACAATGAGCAGTTCTTC. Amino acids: CASKVLEDNEQFF.

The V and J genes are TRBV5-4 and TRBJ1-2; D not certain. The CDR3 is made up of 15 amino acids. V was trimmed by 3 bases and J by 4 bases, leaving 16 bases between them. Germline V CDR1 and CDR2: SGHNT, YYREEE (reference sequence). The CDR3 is CASSSGGGEGYGYTF. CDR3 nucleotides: TGTGCCAGCAGCTCTGGTGGCGGGGAAGGCTATGGCTACACCTTC. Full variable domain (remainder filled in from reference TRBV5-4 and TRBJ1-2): ETGVTQSPTHLIKTRGQQVTLRCSSQSGHNTVSWYQQALGQGPQFIFQYYREEENGRGNFPPRFSGLQFPNYSSELNVNALELDDSALYLCASSSGGGEGYGYTFGSGTRLTVV.

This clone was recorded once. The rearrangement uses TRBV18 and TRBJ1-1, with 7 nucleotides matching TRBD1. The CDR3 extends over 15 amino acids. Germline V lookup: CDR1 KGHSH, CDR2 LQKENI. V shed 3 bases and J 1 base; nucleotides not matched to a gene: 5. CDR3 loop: CASSPSGTENTEAFF. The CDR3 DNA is TGTGCCAGCTCACCTTCCGGGACAGAGAACACTGAAGCTTTCTTT.

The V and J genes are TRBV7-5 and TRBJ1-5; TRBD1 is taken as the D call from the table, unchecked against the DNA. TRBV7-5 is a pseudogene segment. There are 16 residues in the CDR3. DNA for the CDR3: TGTGCCAGAACGGCAATTTGGGGCAGTCGGTTTCAGCCCCAGCATTTT. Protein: CARTAIWGSRFQPQHF.

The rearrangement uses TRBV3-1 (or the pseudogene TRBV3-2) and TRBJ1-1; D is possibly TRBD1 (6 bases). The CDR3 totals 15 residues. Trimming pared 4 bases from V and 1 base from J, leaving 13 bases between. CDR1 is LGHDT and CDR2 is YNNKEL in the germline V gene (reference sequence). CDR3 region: CASSPTGRGNTEAFF. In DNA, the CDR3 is TGTGCCAGCAGCCCGACAGGACGGGGGAACACTGAAGCTTTCTTT.

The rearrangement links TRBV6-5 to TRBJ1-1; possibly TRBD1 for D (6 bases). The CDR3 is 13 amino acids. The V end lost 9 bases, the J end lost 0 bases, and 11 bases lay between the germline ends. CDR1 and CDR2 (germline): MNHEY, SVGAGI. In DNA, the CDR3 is TGTGCCAGTAGAAGGGGGTTGAACACTGAAGCTTTCTTT. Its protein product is CASRRGLNTEAFF.

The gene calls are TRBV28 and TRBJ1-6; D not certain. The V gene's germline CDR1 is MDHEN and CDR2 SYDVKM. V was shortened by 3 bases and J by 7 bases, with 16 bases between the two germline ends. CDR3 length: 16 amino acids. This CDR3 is CASSLLVEAGNSPLHF. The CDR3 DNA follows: TGTGCCAGCAGTTTGCTAGTCGAAGCCGGGAATTCACCCCTCCACTTT.

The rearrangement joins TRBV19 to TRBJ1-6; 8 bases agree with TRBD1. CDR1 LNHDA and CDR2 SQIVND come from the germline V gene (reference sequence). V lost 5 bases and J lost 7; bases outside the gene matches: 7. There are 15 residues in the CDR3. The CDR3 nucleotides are TGTGCCAGTAGTGACAGGGGACGGTGGAATTCACCCCTCCACTTT. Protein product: CASSDRGRWNSPLHF.

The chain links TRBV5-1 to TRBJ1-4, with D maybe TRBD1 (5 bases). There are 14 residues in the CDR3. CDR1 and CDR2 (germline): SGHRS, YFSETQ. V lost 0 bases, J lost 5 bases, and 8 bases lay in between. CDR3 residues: CASSLGQPNEKLFF. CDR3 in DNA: TGCGCCAGCAGCTTGGGACAGCCGAATGAAAAACTGTTTTTT.

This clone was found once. This CDR3 reads CASSPQETQYF. CDR3 nucleotide sequence: TGTGCCAGCAGCCCTCAAGAGACCCAGTACTTC. J is TRBJ2-5 and V is TRBV11-2, with D uncertain. CDR1 SGHAT and CDR2 FQNNGV come from the germline V gene. V was cut by 5 bases and J by 2 bases, with 3 bases left in between. This CDR3 contains 11 residues.